Included here is one T cell receptor beta chain sequence, with context. A second PCR, run for about 6 to 11 cycles, used a sample-barcoded 5' primer plus a J-beta primer mix. In TCRdb, the 5' RACE reads were re-called with MiXCR into one record per CDR3 protein. The sample contains 700,000 to 900,000 distinct CDR3 sequences, 53% of which appear only once. The entry originates in a study of blood T cells in healthy people across ages. Germline V gives CDR1 SGDLS, CDR2 YYNGEE. This CDR3 is built from 14 residues. The V segment lost 3 bases and the J segment 13 bases; nucleotides outside the gene matches: 9.

The rearrangement uses TRBV9 and TRBJ2-4, with TRBD2 matching 11 bases. The TCR was taken from an elderly man in good health. Sequenced sample: blood. CDR3 loop: CASSALAGAREQYF. For the CDR3, the DNA is TGTGCCAGCAGCGCACTAGCGGGAGCACGGGAGCAGTACTTC.